This T cell receptor beta chain was retrieved from a study of technical replicates of blood from four donors. Germline CDR1 and CDR2: SGHRS and YFSETQ. V dropped 3 bases and J dropped 5; count of bases not matched to a gene: 8. The CDR3 covers 15 residues. Produced via immunoSEQ multiplex PCR; TCRdb's table is partial and in-frame only. The sample lists 79,000 or so clones, more than 85% occurring once. The receptor comes from a human donor in good health. Sequenced sample: T cells isolated from PBMCs. The V call is TRBV5-1, the J call TRBJ1-2, with 9 bases lining up with TRBD1. CDR3 sequence reads: CASSYGTGKAYGYTF. The CDR3 coding sequence is TGCGCCAGCAGCTACGGGACAGGGAAGGCGTATGGCTACACCTTC. The complete variable domain, with remaining parts taken from reference TRBV5-1 and TRBJ1-2, reads KAGVTQTPRYLIKTRGQQVTLSCSPISGHRSVSWYQQTPGQGLQFLFEYFSETQRNKGNFPGRFSGRQFSNSRSEMNVSTLELGDSALYLCASSYGTGKAYGYTFGSGTRLTVV.